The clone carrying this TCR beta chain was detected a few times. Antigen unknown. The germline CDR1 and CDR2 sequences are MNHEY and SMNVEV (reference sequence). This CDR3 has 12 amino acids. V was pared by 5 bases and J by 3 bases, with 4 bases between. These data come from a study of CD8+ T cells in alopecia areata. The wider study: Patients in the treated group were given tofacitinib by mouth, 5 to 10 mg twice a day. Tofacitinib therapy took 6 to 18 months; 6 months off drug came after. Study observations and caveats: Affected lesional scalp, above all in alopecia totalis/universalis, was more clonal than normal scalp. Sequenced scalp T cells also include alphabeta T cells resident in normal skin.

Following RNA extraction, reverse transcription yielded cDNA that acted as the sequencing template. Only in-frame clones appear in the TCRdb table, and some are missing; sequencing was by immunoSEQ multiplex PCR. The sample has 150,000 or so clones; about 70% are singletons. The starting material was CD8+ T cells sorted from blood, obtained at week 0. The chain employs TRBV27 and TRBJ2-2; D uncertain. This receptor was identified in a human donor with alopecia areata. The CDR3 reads CASSLYTGELFF. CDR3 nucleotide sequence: TGTGCCAGCAGTCTCTACACCGGGGAGCTGTTTTTT.